A selection of T cell receptor beta chains follows, all from one sample in a study of T cell responses to AZD1222 COVID-19 vaccine. The data were produced by immunoSEQ multiplex PCR, yet TCRdb's version contains in-frame clones alone and is incomplete. The sample lists tens of thousands of clones, approximately 90% occurring once. The sample in question was peripheral blood, obtained 28 days after the second AZD1222 dose. The receptors were gathered from an adult who received the AZD1222 COVID-19 vaccine. The CDR3 runs from the conserved cysteine through the conserved F or W. A D gene is named only where the DNA matches it firmly. Clone size is not always given. Where it is, it says once, few, many or a class for expanded clones.

d_gene: NA
abundance: NA
j_gene: TRBJ2-3
v_gene: TRBV18
CDR3nt: TGTGCCAGCACGAGTGGGGTTAGCACAGATACGCAGTATTTT
CDR3aa: CASTSGVSTDTQYF

d_gene: NA
abundance: NA
j_gene: TRBJ1-1
v_gene: TRBV30
CDR3nt: TGTGCCTGGAATGGGGATCGGTCGGCTTTCTTT
CDR3aa: CAWNGDRSAFF

d_gene: NA
abundance: NA
j_gene: TRBJ1-6
v_gene: TRBV6-5
CDR3nt: TGTGCCAGCAGTTACACCCAAGGGGGATCACCCCTCCACTTT
CDR3aa: CASSYTQGGSPLHF

d_gene: NA
abundance: NA
j_gene: TRBJ2-7
v_gene: TRBV5-1
CDR3nt: TGCGCCAGCAGCCCCGAAACCTACGAGCAGTACTTC
CDR3aa: CASSPETYEQYF

d_gene: NA
abundance: NA
j_gene: TRBJ1-3
v_gene: TRBV7-6
CDR3nt: TGTGCCAGCAGCTTGGGGTCGAATTCTGGAAACACCATATATTTT
CDR3aa: CASSLGSNSGNTIYF

d_gene: NA
abundance: NA
j_gene: TRBJ1-5
v_gene: TRBV28
CDR3nt: TGTGCCAGCAGTCAATATCCTGGGCCCCAGCATTTT
CDR3aa: CASSQYPGPQHF

d_gene: TRBD1
abundance: NA
j_gene: TRBJ1-2
v_gene: TRBV7-9
CDR3nt: TGTGCCAGCAGCTTATCCTCCGGGACAGGGGACCCAAAAGGCTATGGCTACACCTTC
CDR3aa: CASSLSSGTGDPKGYGYTF

d_gene: NA
abundance: NA
j_gene: TRBJ1-2
v_gene: TRBV6-2/TRBV6-3
CDR3nt: TGTGCCAGCAGCTCATCCCAGGGTGCCCGTTTTGCTTATGGCTACACCTTC
CDR3aa: CASSSSQGARFAYGYTF

d_gene: TRBD2
abundance: once
j_gene: TRBJ2-3
v_gene: TRBV5-4
CDR3nt: TGTGCCAGCAGCAATCTAGCGGGGGGGGGCACAGATACGCAGTATTTT
CDR3aa: CASSNLAGGGTDTQYF

d_gene: NA
abundance: few
j_gene: TRBJ1-1
v_gene: TRBV5-1
CDR3nt: TGCGCCAGCAGCCCCGACACGCGAACGGGCACTGAAGCTTTCTTT
CDR3aa: CASSPDTRTGTEAFF

d_gene: TRBD1
abundance: NA
j_gene: TRBJ2-7
v_gene: TRBV7-2
CDR3nt: TGTGCCAGCAGCTTAGAGTGGGACAGATACTACGAGCAGTACTTC
CDR3aa: CASSLEWDRYYEQYF

d_gene: NA
abundance: NA
j_gene: TRBJ2-3
v_gene: TRBV10-1
CDR3nt: TGCGCCAGCAGTCCAGGGGCAGATACGCAGTATTTT
CDR3aa: CASSPGADTQYF

d_gene: TRBD2
abundance: once
j_gene: TRBJ2-1
v_gene: TRBV5-1
CDR3nt: TGCGCCAGCAGACTAGCGGGAGTGCCCTACAATGAGCAGTTCTTC
CDR3aa: CASRLAGVPYNEQFF

d_gene: NA
abundance: NA
j_gene: TRBJ2-1
v_gene: TRBV5-1
CDR3nt: TGCGCCAGCAGGGGTGGATCCTCCTACAATGAGCAGTTCTTC
CDR3aa: CASRGGSSYNEQFF

d_gene: TRBD2
abundance: NA
j_gene: TRBJ2-3
v_gene: TRBV9
CDR3nt: TGTGCCAGCAGCCTTACGCCAAGACTAGCAAGGGGATCAGATACGCAGTATTTT
CDR3aa: CASSLTPRLARGSDTQYF

d_gene: NA
abundance: once
j_gene: TRBJ1-1
v_gene: TRBV11-2
CDR3nt: TGTGCCAGCGGAGGATTCATGAACACTGAAGCTTTCTTT
CDR3aa: CASGGFMNTEAFF

d_gene: NA
abundance: once
j_gene: TRBJ2-1
v_gene: TRBV2
CDR3nt: TGTGCCAGCAGCCCGGCCGCCGCATGGAATGAGCAGTTCTTC
CDR3aa: CASSPAAAWNEQFF

d_gene: TRBD2
abundance: NA
j_gene: TRBJ2-2
v_gene: TRBV27
CDR3nt: TGTGCCAGCAAGCCGGGGAGGGCGACCGGGGAGCTGTTTTTT
CDR3aa: CASKPGRATGELFF

d_gene: TRBD2
abundance: NA
j_gene: TRBJ2-5
v_gene: TRBV19
CDR3nt: TGTGCCAGTAGTACCGGACTAGCGGGAGGAGAGACCCAGTACTTC
CDR3aa: CASSTGLAGGETQYF

d_gene: NA
abundance: NA
j_gene: TRBJ1-2
v_gene: TRBV6-1
CDR3nt: TGTGCCAGCAGTGATACCGGCTATGGCTACACCTTC
CDR3aa: CASSDTGYGYTF

d_gene: NA
abundance: few
j_gene: TRBJ2-1
v_gene: TRBV6-5
CDR3nt: TGTGCCAGCATCAATCGGAGGAACAATGAGCAGTTCTTC
CDR3aa: CASINRRNNEQFF

d_gene: NA
abundance: NA
j_gene: TRBJ1-6
v_gene: TRBV27
CDR3nt: TGTGCCAGCAGCTTTCCGTTGGGTGGCTCGCCCCTCCACTTT
CDR3aa: CASSFPLGGSPLHF

d_gene: NA
abundance: NA
j_gene: TRBJ1-5
v_gene: TRBV19
CDR3nt: TGTGCCAGTAGTATAAGAGGAGGGGAGGGCAATCAGCCCCAGCATTTT
CDR3aa: CASSIRGGEGNQPQHF

d_gene: NA
abundance: NA
j_gene: TRBJ2-7
v_gene: TRBV2
CDR3nt: TGTGCCAGCAGTGAACGGCCGATAAACGAGCAGTACTTC
CDR3aa: CASSERPINEQYF

d_gene: NA
abundance: few
j_gene: TRBJ2-3
v_gene: TRBV10-2
CDR3nt: TGCGCCAGCAGTGAGCGGACTCCATTAGCAGATACGCAGTATTTT
CDR3aa: CASSERTPLADTQYF

d_gene: TRBD2
abundance: NA
j_gene: TRBJ2-1
v_gene: TRBV24-1
CDR3nt: TGTGCCACCAGTGACGTAGCGGGCTCCTACAATGAGCAGTTCTTC
CDR3aa: CATSDVAGSYNEQFF

d_gene: TRBD1
abundance: NA
j_gene: TRBJ2-2
v_gene: TRBV28
CDR3nt: TGTGCCAGCAGGCTGACAGGGAAGACCGGGGAGCTGTTTTTT
CDR3aa: CASRLTGKTGELFF

d_gene: NA
abundance: few
j_gene: TRBJ1-1
v_gene: TRBV28
CDR3nt: TGTGCCAGCAGTTTCCACGGGAGGGCCTTGAACACTGAAGCTTTCTTT
CDR3aa: CASSFHGRALNTEAFF

d_gene: TRBD1
abundance: once
j_gene: TRBJ1-6
v_gene: TRBV5-8
CDR3nt: TGTGCCAGCAGCCTCAGGACAGGATATAATTCACCCCTCCACTTT
CDR3aa: CASSLRTGYNSPLHF

d_gene: NA
abundance: few
j_gene: TRBJ2-7
v_gene: TRBV15
CDR3nt: TGTGCCACCAGCAGTCTTCGGAGGGGTCTCTCCTACGAGCAGTACTTC
CDR3aa: CATSSLRRGLSYEQYF

d_gene: NA
abundance: NA
j_gene: TRBJ1-6
v_gene: TRBV30
CDR3nt: TGTGCCTGGAGCCGGGCAGCACTAGACTATAATTCACCCCTCCACTTT
CDR3aa: CAWSRAALDYNSPLHF

d_gene: NA
abundance: NA
j_gene: TRBJ2-3
v_gene: TRBV28
CDR3nt: TGTGCCAGCAGTTTTAAGGGGGCTAGCGGCACAGATACGCAGTATTTT
CDR3aa: CASSFKGASGTDTQYF

d_gene: TRBD1
abundance: NA
j_gene: TRBJ1-5
v_gene: TRBV6-5
CDR3nt: TGTGCCAGCAGTCCCCAGGACAGGGGCAATCAGCCCCAGCATTTT
CDR3aa: CASSPQDRGNQPQHF

d_gene: NA
abundance: few
j_gene: TRBJ1-1
v_gene: TRBV5-1
CDR3nt: TGCGCCAGCAGCTTGATGGGTAGGGTTAACACTGAAGCTTTCTTT
CDR3aa: CASSLMGRVNTEAFF

d_gene: TRBD1
abundance: NA
j_gene: TRBJ2-2
v_gene: TRBV3-1/TRBV3-2
CDR3nt: TGTGCCAGCAGCCAAGAGCTCGGCAGGGGGACCGGGGAGCTGTTTTTT
CDR3aa: CASSQELGRGTGELFF

d_gene: NA
abundance: NA
j_gene: TRBJ1-1
v_gene: TRBV4-2
CDR3nt: TGTGCCAGCAGCCAAGCCCGGGGGGACGGGGCCGGTAGCGCTTTCTTT
CDR3aa: CASSQARGDGAGSAFF

d_gene: NA
abundance: NA
j_gene: TRBJ2-7
v_gene: TRBV7-8
CDR3nt: TGTGCCAGCAGCCCCCCGCGACAGGTGAGCTACGAGCAGTACTTC
CDR3aa: CASSPPRQVSYEQYF

d_gene: NA
abundance: once
j_gene: TRBJ2-1
v_gene: TRBV19
CDR3nt: TGTGCCAGTAGTATAGAGGCTGAGCAGTTCTTC
CDR3aa: CASSIEAEQFF

d_gene: TRBD1
abundance: NA
j_gene: TRBJ2-2
v_gene: TRBV6-4
CDR3nt: TGTGCCAGCAGTGACTCGGGACAGGGTAGCGCCGGGGAGCTGTTTTTT
CDR3aa: CASSDSGQGSAGELFF

d_gene: NA
abundance: few
j_gene: TRBJ2-7
v_gene: TRBV2
CDR3nt: TGTGCCAGCAGGCCTTACGGTACCTACGAGCAGTACTTC
CDR3aa: CASRPYGTYEQYF

d_gene: TRBD1
abundance: NA
j_gene: TRBJ2-7
v_gene: TRBV14
CDR3nt: TGTGCCAGCAGCCAAGATCTGACAGGGCGCGAGCAGTACTTC
CDR3aa: CASSQDLTGREQYF

d_gene: NA
abundance: NA
j_gene: TRBJ1-1
v_gene: TRBV28
CDR3nt: TGTGCCAGCAGTTTAGTCAGGGGCGCAACTGAAGCTTTCTTT
CDR3aa: CASSLVRGATEAFF

d_gene: NA
abundance: NA
j_gene: TRBJ2-7
v_gene: TRBV28
CDR3nt: TGTGCCAGCAGTTTAAGGCTCGGCGAGCAGTACTTC
CDR3aa: CASSLRLGEQYF

d_gene: TRBD1
abundance: NA
j_gene: TRBJ2-7
v_gene: TRBV5-4
CDR3nt: TGTGCCAGCAGCCTTCGTGGGGGACAGGGTTACGAGCAGTACTTC
CDR3aa: CASSLRGGQGYEQYF

d_gene: NA
abundance: NA
j_gene: TRBJ2-7
v_gene: TRBV7-2
CDR3nt: TGTGCCAGCAGCCGGGACCGATCAACCTACGAGCAGTACTTC
CDR3aa: CASSRDRSTYEQYF

d_gene: TRBD1
abundance: NA
j_gene: TRBJ1-5
v_gene: TRBV6-5
CDR3nt: TGTGCCAGCAGTCAGGACAGGTGGCAGCCCCAGCATTTT
CDR3aa: CASSQDRWQPQHF

d_gene: TRBD2
abundance: NA
j_gene: TRBJ2-3
v_gene: TRBV5-4
CDR3nt: TGTGCCAGCAGTTCGGGACTAGCGGGAGGACGTGGCACAGATACGCAGTATTTT
CDR3aa: CASSSGLAGGRGTDTQYF

d_gene: TRBD1
abundance: NA
j_gene: TRBJ2-3
v_gene: TRBV7-2
CDR3nt: TGTGCCAGCAGCTCTTCCCCGCTGGGGACAGGGTCGACAGATACGCAGTATTTT
CDR3aa: CASSSSPLGTGSTDTQYF